This is a list of T cell receptor beta chains from one sample in a study of control samples from healthy donors and cancer patients. Clones were read by immunoSEQ multiplex PCR, and TCRdb kept only the in-frame ones, dropping some. The sample carries 100,000 or so clones, 90% to 95% recorded once. Material: blood. The receptors were gathered from a woman aged 30 to 39 in good health. Each CDR3 is given with its conserved first and last residue. D genes are given only for firm matches. Only part of the rows carry a size: once, few, many, or a class if the clone is expanded.

CDR3 DNA: TGTGCCATCAGTGAGTCGGTTCAAGAGACCCAGTACTTC
CDR3 protein: CAISESVQETQYF
clone size: once
J gene: TRBJ2-5
D gene: -
V gene: TRBV10-3

CDR3 DNA: TGTGCCAGCAGTCCCCGGGGGACAGGGGCGTACGGGCAGTACTTC
CDR3 protein: CASSPRGTGAYGQYF
clone size: -
J gene: TRBJ2-7
D gene: TRBD1
V gene: TRBV6-6

CDR3 DNA: TGCGCCAGCAGCATGGGACTAGGAGAGACCCAGTACTTC
CDR3 protein: CASSMGLGETQYF
clone size: -
J gene: TRBJ2-5
D gene: TRBD2
V gene: TRBV5-1

CDR3 DNA: TGTGCCAGCAGCTTAGAGTTTGGCAGAAGGAACACTGAAGCTTTCTTT
CDR3 protein: CASSLEFGRRNTEAFF
clone size: few
J gene: TRBJ1-1
D gene: -
V gene: TRBV11-2

CDR3 DNA: TGCGCCAGCAGTGGGGGAGGGGGGAACTACAATGAGCAGTTCTTC
CDR3 protein: CASSGGGGNYNEQFF
clone size: -
J gene: TRBJ2-1
D gene: -
V gene: TRBV5-1

CDR3 DNA: TGTGCCAGCAGCTTTTCGGGGCAGGGTCAGCCCCAGCATTTT
CDR3 protein: CASSFSGQGQPQHF
clone size: -
J gene: TRBJ1-5
D gene: -
V gene: TRBV7-9

CDR3 DNA: TGTGCCAGCAGCTTACAGGGGGCCGGAACTGAAGCTTTCTTT
CDR3 protein: CASSLQGAGTEAFF
clone size: once
J gene: TRBJ1-1
D gene: TRBD1
V gene: TRBV5-8

CDR3 DNA: TGTGCCAGTAGCGACCCCGGGACAGCGGGAAACATTCAGTACTTC
CDR3 protein: CASSDPGTAGNIQYF
clone size: -
J gene: TRBJ2-4
D gene: -
V gene: TRBV19

CDR3 DNA: TGTGCCAGCAGCAGAGGACAGGGGAACTATGGCTACACCTTC
CDR3 protein: CASSRGQGNYGYTF
clone size: -
J gene: TRBJ1-2
D gene: -
V gene: TRBV21-1

CDR3 DNA: TGTGCCAGCAGGGGGGGACAGGGGTTATATAGCAATCAGCCCCAGCATTTT
CDR3 protein: CASRGGQGLYSNQPQHF
clone size: -
J gene: TRBJ1-5
D gene: TRBD1
V gene: TRBV2

CDR3 DNA: TGCGCCAGCAGCTGGGAGGGGGGCACCGGGGAGCTGTTTTTT
CDR3 protein: CASSWEGGTGELFF
clone size: -
J gene: TRBJ2-2
D gene: -
V gene: TRBV5-1

CDR3 DNA: TGCAGCGCCCCTACCTCAGGGAACACTGAAGCTTTCTTT
CDR3 protein: CSAPTSGNTEAFF
clone size: -
J gene: TRBJ1-1
D gene: -
V gene: TRBV29-1

CDR3 DNA: TGTGCCAGCAGCCGTGGACAGACGATTAGTAATGAAAAACTGTTTTTT
CDR3 protein: CASSRGQTISNEKLFF
clone size: -
J gene: TRBJ1-4
D gene: -
V gene: TRBV7-6

CDR3 DNA: TGTGCCACCAGCAGAGAAGGGGCGTGGGAGACCCAGTACTTC
CDR3 protein: CATSREGAWETQYF
clone size: -
J gene: TRBJ2-5
D gene: -
V gene: TRBV15

CDR3 DNA: TGTGCCAGCAGCTTCCCATTGCGGGGTTCTTGGGACGAGCAGTACTTC
CDR3 protein: CASSFPLRGSWDEQYF
clone size: -
J gene: TRBJ2-7
D gene: -
V gene: TRBV11-2

CDR3 DNA: TGTGCCAGCAGTGAAGGGCAGTTCGGTGGCTCACCCCTCCACTTT
CDR3 protein: CASSEGQFGGSPLHF
clone size: few
J gene: TRBJ1-6
D gene: -
V gene: TRBV2

CDR3 DNA: TGTGCCAGCAGGGCAGGGGGTTTCACCGGGGAGCTGTTTTTT
CDR3 protein: CASRAGGFTGELFF
clone size: -
J gene: TRBJ2-2
D gene: TRBD1
V gene: TRBV9

CDR3 DNA: TGTGTCAGAAGCTTAGCGGGTAAGGGAAAAAATGAGCAGTTCTTC
CDR3 protein: CVRSLAGKGKNEQFF
clone size: -
J gene: TRBJ2-1
D gene: -
V gene: TRBV7-5

CDR3 DNA: TGTGCCAGCAGTTTTATGGAGACCCAGTACTTC
CDR3 protein: CASSFMETQYF
clone size: -
J gene: TRBJ2-5
D gene: -
V gene: TRBV28

CDR3 DNA: TGTGCCAGCAGCCGCCGAGGACGCCGGGAGGCCTACGAGCAGTACTTC
CDR3 protein: CASSRRGRREAYEQYF
clone size: -
J gene: TRBJ2-7
D gene: TRBD2
V gene: TRBV11-2

CDR3 DNA: TGTGCCAGCAGCTTCACTCCTAGCGCAGGGGGGGCCGAGCAGTACTTC
CDR3 protein: CASSFTPSAGGAEQYF
clone size: -
J gene: TRBJ2-7
D gene: -
V gene: TRBV7-9

CDR3 DNA: TGTGCCAGTAGTATAGGTAAGGTGAACACTGAAGCTTTCTTT
CDR3 protein: CASSIGKVNTEAFF
clone size: -
J gene: TRBJ1-1
D gene: -
V gene: TRBV19

CDR3 DNA: TGTGCCAGCAGCGTAGGGGTCAGCAGGACAGGCGAAAAACTGTTTTTT
CDR3 protein: CASSVGVSRTGEKLFF
clone size: -
J gene: TRBJ1-4
D gene: TRBD1
V gene: TRBV9

CDR3 DNA: TGTGCCAGCAGCCAAGACCCCCGATATGGCTACACCTTC
CDR3 protein: CASSQDPRYGYTF
clone size: -
J gene: TRBJ1-2
D gene: -
V gene: TRBV3-1/TRBV3-2

CDR3 DNA: TGCGCCAGCAGCTCCTCCGGGACCTCGCCGGGCTACACCTTC
CDR3 protein: CASSSSGTSPGYTF
clone size: -
J gene: TRBJ1-2
D gene: -
V gene: TRBV5-1

CDR3 DNA: TGTGCCAGCAGCACACAACAGGGGGCGGCGAACGAGCAGTACTTC
CDR3 protein: CASSTQQGAANEQYF
clone size: -
J gene: TRBJ2-7
D gene: TRBD1
V gene: TRBV13

CDR3 DNA: TGTGCCAGCTCACCATCCTATCTAGACACAGATACGCAGTATTTT
CDR3 protein: CASSPSYLDTDTQYF
clone size: -
J gene: TRBJ2-3
D gene: -
V gene: TRBV18

CDR3 DNA: TGTGCCAGCAGTTACTACGGCTCCTATAATTCACCCCTCCACTTT
CDR3 protein: CASSYYGSYNSPLHF
clone size: -
J gene: TRBJ1-6
D gene: -
V gene: TRBV6-5

CDR3 DNA: TGTGCCAGCAGCCTCACCAGGGTGACTAATGAAAAACTGTTTTTT
CDR3 protein: CASSLTRVTNEKLFF
clone size: -
J gene: TRBJ1-4
D gene: -
V gene: TRBV11-2